One sample yielded the 27 T cell receptor beta chains listed below, sequenced in a study of CD8+ T cells in alopecia areata. Treatment denoted: oral pan-JAK inhibitor, 5-10 mg twice daily. cDNA serving as the sequencing template came from extracted, reverse transcribed RNA. The repertoire was sequenced with immunoSEQ multiplex PCR; TCRdb's copy has only in-frame clones and lacks some. The sample holds around 60,000 clones, 46% seen once. The sample here was CD8+ T cells sorted from blood, taken at roughly week 38, from a patient treated with tofacitinib. These receptors came from a human donor with alopecia areata.

The rearrangement joins TRBV11-2 to TRBJ2-3; D not certain. The germline gives CDR1 SGHAT, CDR2 FQNNGV. The CDR3 extends over 12 amino acids. Trimming took 2 bases from V and 2 from J, leaving 2 bases between them. CDR3 residues: CASSLNTDTQYF. The CDR3 coding sequence is TGTGCCAGCAGCTTAAACACAGATACGCAGTATTTT.

The rearrangement links TRBV7-3 to TRBJ2-1; D unresolved. Germline V gene sequence: CDR1 SGHTA, CDR2 FQGTGA. The CDR3 runs 13 residues. V was shortened by 7 bases and J by 8 bases, with 15 bases between the two germline ends. The CDR3 DNA is TGTGCCAGCAACTCGAGCCGGTTCCATGAGCAGTTCTTC. Its protein product is CASNSSRFHEQFF.

This sequence joins TRBV29-1 and TRBJ2-3, with D unresolved. The V gene's germline CDR1 is SQVTM and CDR2 ANQGSEA. This CDR3 spans 11 amino acids. The CDR3 DNA follows: TGCAGAGGGCTATCAGGAGATACGCAGTATTTT. It yields the protein CRGLSGDTQYF.

V gene TRBV9 combines with J gene TRBJ2-7, with D unclear. Per the germline V gene, CDR1 is SGDLS and CDR2 is YYNGEE. V lost 0 bases, J lost 6 bases, and 10 bases lay in between. The CDR3 loop spans 13 amino acids. The CDR3 sequence is CASSVAGVGEQYF. DNA for the CDR3: TGTGCCAGCAGCGTAGCTGGGGTAGGCGAGCAGTACTTC.

The CDR3 protein is CASTMEGETQYF. CDR3 bases: TGTGCCAGCACTATGGAGGGAGAGACCCAGTACTTC. V and J are TRBV5-4 and TRBJ2-5, with D possibly being TRBD2 (6 bases). CDR1 is SGHNT and CDR2 is YYREEE in the germline V gene (reference sequence). There are 12 residues in the CDR3. V lost 6 bases and J lost 4, with 10 bases in between. The variable domain in full, with the rest retrieved from reference TRBV5-4 and TRBJ2-5, is ETGVTQSPTHLIKTRGQQVTLRCSSQSGHNTVSWYQQALGQGPQFIFQYYREEENGRGNFPPRFSGLQFPNYSSELNVNALELDDSALYLCASTMEGETQYFGPGTRLLVL.

This clone showed up just a few times. The chain recombines TRBV29-1 with TRBJ2-7; D possibly uses TRBD1 or TRBD2 (5 bases each). The CDR3 length is 12 residues. V lost 3 bases and J lost 2, with 8 bases in between. Looked up from germline, CDR1 is SQVTM and CDR2 is ANQGSEA. The CDR3 nucleotides read TGCAGCGTTGATGGGGGAACCTACGAGCAGTACTTC. Translation gives CSVDGGTYEQYF.

This clone was seen a few times. The V and J genes are TRBV6-1 and TRBJ2-5; D remains unclear. The CDR3 spans 13 residues. CDR1 is MNHNS, CDR2 SASEGT, per germline. The V and J ends lost 7 bases and 7 bases respectively, with 16 bases between them. The CDR3 DNA reads TGTGCCAGCACCTGCATAGGGTGTCGGACCCAGTACTTC. Translated, it gives CASTCIGCRTQYF.

The gene calls are TRBV25-1 and TRBJ2-1, with 10 nucleotides matching TRBD1. Germline V gene sequence: CDR1 MGHDK, CDR2 SYGVNS. V lost 3 bases and J lost 7; bases outside the gene matches: 3. The CDR3 length is 14 residues. The CDR3 region is CASSETGGYNEQFF. The CDR3 DNA follows: TGTGCCAGCAGTGAGACAGGGGGCTATAATGAGCAGTTCTTC. The full variable domain, with the rest looked up from reference TRBV25-1 and TRBJ2-1, is EADIYQTPRYLVIGTGKKITLECSQTMGHDKMYWYQQDPGMELHLIHYSYGVNSTEKGDLSSESTVSRIRTEHFPLTLESARPSHTSQYLCASSETGGYNEQFFGPGTRLTVL.

V and J are TRBV4-3 and TRBJ2-2; D unclear. Trimming cost V 0 bases and J 7 bases, with 9 bases left between them. The CDR3 has 14 residues. CDR1 and CDR2 from the germline V gene are LGHNA and YSLEER. The CDR3 is CASSQDTVGGELFF. DNA of the CDR3: TGCGCCAGCAGCCAAGATACAGTCGGCGGGGAGCTGTTTTTT.

The chain recombines TRBV7-3 with TRBJ2-3; 9 bases agree with TRBD2. The length of the CDR3 is 17 residues. The germline gives CDR1 SGHTA, CDR2 FQGTGA. The V and J ends lost 5 bases and 3 bases, in that order; junction bases with no gene match: 12. CDR3 sequence: CASSQLRSGRTTDTQYF. The CDR3 coding sequence is TGTGCCAGCAGCCAACTCCGGAGCGGGAGGACAACAGATACGCAGTATTTT.

The chain couples TRBV27 to TRBJ2-3, with D possibly matching TRBD1 (7 bases). CDR1 is MNHEY, CDR2 SMNVEV, per germline (reference sequence). This CDR3 has 15 residues. Trimming pared 4 bases from V and 1 base from J, leaving 12 bases between. The CDR3 loop reads CASSWPRGGTDTQYF. CDR3 DNA sequence: TGTGCCAGCAGTTGGCCCAGGGGGGGCACAGATACGCAGTATTTT.

A single count supports this clone. The rearrangement links TRBV7-9 to TRBJ2-7, with D possibly being TRBD1 (6 bases). V lost 4 bases, J lost 5 bases, and 15 bases lay in between. The CDR3 consists of 14 residues. In germline, CDR1 is SEHNR, CDR2 FQNEAQ (reference sequence). The CDR3 region has the DNA TGTGCCAGCAGCTCCCCTACCAGGGGCGACGAGCAGTACTTC. Amino acids: CASSSPTRGDEQYF.

The rearrangement uses TRBV7-2 and TRBJ2-1; 9 bases map to TRBD1. The CDR3 has 15 amino acids. Germline CDR1 and CDR2: SGHTA and FQGNSA. V dropped 4 bases and J dropped 8; count of bases not matched to a gene: 9. The CDR3 is CASSYRDRAIDEQFF. The DNA for the CDR3 is TGTGCCAGCAGCTACCGGGACAGGGCTATAGATGAGCAGTTCTTC.

This clone was detected only once. The chain carries TRBV2 and TRBJ1-1; D is ambiguous. Deletions cut 0 bases from V and 0 bases from J, with 14 bases between. Germline V CDR1 and CDR2: SNHLY, FYNNEI. The CDR3 spans 17 residues. DNA for the CDR3: TGTGCCAGCAGTGAAGCCCCCTTGCGCAGCATGAACACTGAAGCTTTCTTT. Amino acid sequence: CASSEAPLRSMNTEAFF.

V is TRBV6-1 and J is TRBJ2-6, with D possibly being TRBD1 (6 bases). In germline, CDR1 is MNHNS, CDR2 SASEGT. The CDR3 contains 13 residues. V was clipped by 8 bases and J by 3 bases, with 8 bases between them. The CDR3 DNA is TGTGCCAGCGGGGGCGGTGGGGCCAACGTCCTGACTTTC. Its protein product is CASGGGGANVLTF.

The J gene is TRBJ2-6, the V gene TRBV6-5; D not resolved. The germline V and J ends were trimmed by 8 bases and 0 bases, with 11 bases remaining between them. Per the germline V gene, CDR1 is MNHEY and CDR2 is SVGAGI. The CDR3 is 15 residues long. CDR3 in amino acids: CASASGSSGANVLTF. The CDR3 DNA sequence: TGTGCCAGCGCCTCGGGTAGCTCTGGGGCCAACGTCCTGACTTTC.

This clone was picked up a small number of times. V usage is TRBV27 and J usage is TRBJ2-2; no clear D gene. The V gene's germline CDR1 is MNHEY and CDR2 SMNVEV (reference sequence). Trimming cost V 2 bases and J 6 bases, with 7 bases left between them. The CDR3 length is 13 residues. CDR3 sequence (DNA): TGTGCCAGCAGTTTACCGGTGGCCGGGGAGCTGTTTTTT. The encoded protein is CASSLPVAGELFF.

The chain uses TRBV7-9 and TRBJ1-2, with TRBD1 as a possible D gene (5 bases). Trimming stripped 6 bases from V and 4 bases from J, with 9 bases between. Germline V gene data show CDR1 as SEHNR and CDR2 as FQNEAQ (reference sequence). CDR3 length: 12 residues. CDR3 DNA: TGTGCCAGCAGAGGGGTGGGCTATGGCTACACCTTC. This codes for CASRGVGYGYTF. Using reference TRBV7-9 and TRBJ1-2 for the parts outside the CDR3, the full variable domain is DTGVSQNPRHKITKRGQNVTFRCDPISEHNRLYWYRQTLGQGPEFLTYFQNEAQLEKSRLLSDRFSAERPKGSFSTLEIQRTEQGDSAMYLCASRGVGYGYTFGSGTRLTVV.

This clone has more than one count but fewer than ten. The CDR3 sequence is CSVGGGGAETQYF. The CDR3 bases are TGCAGCGTTGGGGGAGGGGGAGCGGAGACCCAGTACTTC. The rearrangement uses TRBV29-1 and TRBJ2-5, with a tentative D call TRBD2 (7 bases). CDR3 length: 13 amino acids. V was cut by 4 bases and J by 5 bases, with 14 bases left in between. Germline CDR1 SQVTM, CDR2 ANQGSEA.

This chain links TRBV30 with TRBJ2-5, with 10 positions matching TRBD1. The J segment lost 4 bases and the V segment lost 1 base, leaving 0 bases of the junction unmatched. Germline assignment: CDR1 GTSNPN and CDR2 SVGIG (reference sequence). The CDR3 has 13 amino acids. For the CDR3, the DNA is TGTGCCTGGAGTGGGACAGGGGGAGAGACCCAGTACTTC. Protein product: CAWSGTGGETQYF.

The chain carries TRBV5-1 and TRBJ2-7; 9 nucleotides agree with TRBD1. The CDR3 spans 14 residues. Germline V gene lookup returns CDR1 SGHRS and CDR2 YFSETQ. V was pared by 2 bases and J by 6 bases, with 6 bases of the junction left unmatched. The CDR3 protein is CASSFPGQGREQYF. CDR3 DNA sequence: TGCGCCAGCAGCTTCCCGGGACAGGGACGCGAGCAGTACTTC. The full variable domain, its missing parts supplied by reference TRBV5-1 and TRBJ2-7, is KAGVTQTPRYLIKTRGQQVTLSCSPISGHRSVSWYQQTPGQGLQFLFEYFSETQRNKGNFPGRFSGRQFSNSRSEMNVSTLELGDSALYLCASSFPGQGREQYFGPGTRLTVT.

The chain uses TRBV7-9 and TRBJ2-1; the D gene could be TRBD1 or TRBD2 (5 bases each). Germline CDR1 SEHNR, CDR2 FQNEAQ (reference sequence). CDR3 size: 13 residues. V gave up 7 bases and J gave up 9 bases, with 16 bases separating them. CDR3 protein: CASTPSAGTEQFF. The CDR3 region has the DNA TGTGCCAGCACCCCATCCGCCGGGACTGAGCAGTTCTTC. The variable domain in full, completed from reference TRBV7-9 and TRBJ2-1, reads DTGVSQNPRHKITKRGQNVTFRCDPISEHNRLYWYRQTLGQGPEFLTYFQNEAQLEKSRLLSDRFSAERPKGSFSTLEIQRTEQGDSAMYLCASTPSAGTEQFFGPGTRLTVL.

This sequence joins TRBV7-9 and TRBJ2-5; maybe TRBD2 (5 bases). This CDR3 is 14 amino acids long. Germline values: CDR1 SEHNR, CDR2 FQNEAQ (reference sequence). Trimming shortened V by 2 bases and J by 0 bases, and 7 bases separated the two germline ends. The CDR3 spells CASSLRENQETQYF. The CDR3 DNA is TGTGCCAGCAGCTTAAGGGAGAACCAAGAGACCCAGTACTTC.

The V gene is TRBV27, the J gene TRBJ2-1; no definite D call. This CDR3 has 12 amino acids. Germline V gives CDR1 MNHEY, CDR2 SMNVEV (reference sequence). Trimming took 3 bases from V and 9 from J, leaving 9 bases between them. In nucleotides, the CDR3 is TGTGCCAGCAGTTTTAAGGGTACTGAGCAGTTCTTC. Protein sequence: CASSFKGTEQFF.

V gene TRBV29-1 combines with J gene TRBJ2-3; tentatively, D is TRBD2 (5 bases). This CDR3 contains 14 residues. V dropped 6 bases and J dropped 0 bases, with 13 bases sitting between them. The germline V gene has CDR1 SQVTM and CDR2 ANQGSEA. The DNA of the CDR3 is TGCAGCGTCTTGGGAGCCCCTAGCACAGATACGCAGTATTTT. Translation: CSVLGAPSTDTQYF.

The V call is TRBV5-4, the J call TRBJ1-1, with TRBD1 matching over 7 bases. The CDR3 has 14 residues. The J segment lost 3 bases and the V segment lost 6 bases, leaving 8 bases of the junction unmatched. Germline loops: CDR1 SGHNT, CDR2 YYREEE (reference sequence). The CDR3 nucleotides read TGTGCCAGCAATGAAGACAGGGTCGACACTGAAGCTTTCTTT. This sequence encodes CASNEDRVDTEAFF.

The chain has TRBV25-1 and TRBJ2-1, with D tentatively TRBD1 (6 bases). CDR1 MGHDK and CDR2 SYGVNS come from the germline V gene. V was shortened by 3 bases and J by 4 bases, with 10 bases between the two germline ends. The CDR3 is 14 amino acids. The DNA of the CDR3 is TGTGCCAGCAGTGAGAGAAGGGGGTACAATGAGCAGTTCTTC. It encodes CASSERRGYNEQFF.